The clone carrying this T cell receptor (beta chain) has only a few counts. Its antigen is unknown. The data are from a study of T-cell memory formation after mild COVID-19. This CDR3 is 18 amino acids long. The germline CDR1 and CDR2 sequences are SGHAT and FQNNGV. The V gene end was trimmed by 1 base and the J gene end by 3 bases; junction bases not matched to a gene: 3. Study-wide findings and caveats: Cross-reactive memory apparently joined, as some responding clones appeared in pre-infection memory. Clones which contracted sat mainly in CM and EM if CD4+, and in EMRA if CD8+. Clones contracting over day 15 to 85 were CD4/CD8 balanced, with later expanders leaning CD4+.

MiXCR, run by TCRdb on the 5' RACE reads, gives a single entry per CDR3 protein. The sample carries 110,000 to 150,000 distinct CDR3 sequences, roughly a quarter recorded once. The rearrangement uses TRBV11-2 and TRBJ2-1; 16 bases map to TRBD2. The sequence derives from an adult woman who had mild COVID-19 (a few samples of this study predate the infection). Cell type and time point are not known. Specimen: PBMCs or a T cell subset sorted from them (not recorded which). The CDR3 DNA sequence: TGTGCCAGCAGCTTAGGGGGACTAGCGGGAGGGAACTACAATGAGCAGTTCTTC. Protein: CASSLGGLAGGNYNEQFF.